The 9 T cell receptor beta chains below come from one sample, sequenced in a study of cytomegalovirus exposure and HLA in healthy donors. Produced via immunoSEQ multiplex PCR; TCRdb's table is partial and in-frame only. The data show roughly 90,000 clones, approximately 93% seen once. Sequenced input: PBMCs. All receptors come from a woman in her twenties or thirties in good health and CMV-seropositive.

The chain uses TRBV13 and TRBJ1-2, with D possibly TRBD1 on 6 matching bases. V lost 3 bases and J lost 4, with 15 bases in between. In germline, CDR1 is PRHDT, CDR2 FYEKMQ (reference sequence). CDR3 length: 15 residues. This CDR3 is CASSFRTDMFYGYTF. DNA of the CDR3: TGTGCCAGCAGCTTCAGGACAGACATGTTCTATGGCTACACCTTC.

V usage is TRBV15 and J usage is TRBJ2-7; TRBD1 agrees at 9 bases. Germline assignment: CDR1 LNHNV and CDR2 YYDKDF (reference sequence). Unmatched junction bases numbered 7, after V lost 3 bases and J lost 7 bases. This CDR3 spans 14 amino acids. CDR3 amino acids: CATSSPGQGHEQYF. The CDR3 nucleotides read TGTGCCACCAGCAGCCCGGGACAGGGACATGAGCAGTACTTC.

V usage is TRBV28 and J usage is TRBJ2-1; 7 nucleotides align to TRBD2. This CDR3 region has 15 residues. The trim removed 4 bases at V and 6 bases at J, leaving 9 bases unmatched. Germline CDR1 and CDR2: MDHEN and SYDVKM. This CDR3 reads CASSSGGGLPNEQFF. DNA of the CDR3: TGTGCCAGCAGTTCTGGGGGGGGTTTACCCAATGAGCAGTTCTTC.

This chain joins TRBV27 and TRBJ2-2; TRBD1 matches at 8 bases. CDR1 and CDR2 (germline): MNHEY, SMNVEV (reference sequence). This CDR3 has 15 residues. The V and J ends lost 2 bases and 5 bases, in that order; junction bases with no gene match: 4. CDR3 amino acids: CASSLVQGVTGELFF. In DNA form, the CDR3 reads TGTGCCAGCAGTTTAGTACAGGGGGTTACCGGGGAGCTGTTTTTT.

This clone was seen just once. The rearrangement joins TRBV5-4 to TRBJ2-5; 10 bases match TRBD2. The CDR3 has 19 residues. Trimming took 3 bases from V and 9 from J; bases not matched to a gene: 23. Germline loops: CDR1 SGHNT, CDR2 YYREEE (reference sequence). CDR3 protein: CASSSQGNRLAGWGMAQYF. CDR3 DNA: TGTGCCAGCAGCTCACAGGGAAATCGACTAGCGGGCTGGGGGATGGCCCAGTACTTC.

The J gene is TRBJ1-4, the V gene TRBV5-1; D not resolved. Germline assignment: CDR1 SGHRS and CDR2 YFSETQ. CDR3 length equals 14 residues. With 4 bases removed from V and 7 bases from J, the gap between germline ends came to 14 bases. The CDR3 reads CASSGVGVSEKLFF. DNA of the CDR3: TGCGCCAGCAGCGGGGTCGGGGTTTCTGAAAAACTGTTTTTT.

This clone came up once. The chain has TRBV6-6 and TRBJ1-5; no clear D gene. V lost 4 bases, J lost 6 bases, and 16 bases lay in between. The CDR3 loop spans 15 amino acids. CDR1 is MNHNY, CDR2 SVGAGI, per germline (reference sequence). CDR3 nucleotides: TGTGCCAGCAGTTTGGTGGAGGGTCTAGGTCAGCCCCAGCATTTT. Its protein is CASSLVEGLGQPQHF.

The gene calls are TRBV5-6 and TRBJ2-7; 8 nucleotides line up with TRBD1. V lost 0 bases to trimming and J lost 3 bases; unmatched junction nucleotides: 11. This CDR3 region has 17 residues. CDR1 is SGHDT and CDR2 is YYEEEE in the germline V gene. The CDR3 DNA sequence: TGTGCCAGCAGCTTGGTGGGCAGGGGGCGGGAACGCTACGAGCAGTACTTC. Protein: CASSLVGRGRERYEQYF. Filled out from reference TRBV5-6 and TRBJ2-7, the complete variable domain reads DAGVTQSPTHLIKTRGQQVTLRCSPKSGHDTVSWYQQALGQGPQFIFQYYEEEERQRGNFPDRFSGHQFPNYSSELNVNALLLGDSALYLCASSLVGRGRERYEQYFGPGTRLTVT.

CDR3 protein: CASRHLYQPQHF. CDR3 nucleotide sequence: TGTGCCAGCAGACACCTTTACCAGCCCCAGCATTTT. V and J are TRBV28 and TRBJ1-5, with D unclear. Trimming removed 6 bases at V and 7 bases at J, with 10 bases between. The CDR3 runs to 12 residues. Germline CDR1 and CDR2: MDHEN and SYDVKM.